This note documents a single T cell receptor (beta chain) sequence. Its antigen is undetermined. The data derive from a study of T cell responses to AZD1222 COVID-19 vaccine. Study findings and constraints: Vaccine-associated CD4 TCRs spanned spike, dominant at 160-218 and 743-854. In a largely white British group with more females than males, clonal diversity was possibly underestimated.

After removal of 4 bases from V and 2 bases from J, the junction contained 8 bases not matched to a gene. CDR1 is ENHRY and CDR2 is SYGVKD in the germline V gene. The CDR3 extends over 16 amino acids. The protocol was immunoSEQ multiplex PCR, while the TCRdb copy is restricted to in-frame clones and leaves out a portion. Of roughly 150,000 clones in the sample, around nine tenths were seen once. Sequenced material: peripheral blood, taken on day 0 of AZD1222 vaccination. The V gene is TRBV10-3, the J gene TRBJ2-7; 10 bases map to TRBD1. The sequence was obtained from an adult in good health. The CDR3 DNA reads TGTGCCATCAGTGCCAGGGACAGGGGTTCTCCCTACGAGCAGTACTTC. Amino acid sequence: CAISARDRGSPYEQYF.